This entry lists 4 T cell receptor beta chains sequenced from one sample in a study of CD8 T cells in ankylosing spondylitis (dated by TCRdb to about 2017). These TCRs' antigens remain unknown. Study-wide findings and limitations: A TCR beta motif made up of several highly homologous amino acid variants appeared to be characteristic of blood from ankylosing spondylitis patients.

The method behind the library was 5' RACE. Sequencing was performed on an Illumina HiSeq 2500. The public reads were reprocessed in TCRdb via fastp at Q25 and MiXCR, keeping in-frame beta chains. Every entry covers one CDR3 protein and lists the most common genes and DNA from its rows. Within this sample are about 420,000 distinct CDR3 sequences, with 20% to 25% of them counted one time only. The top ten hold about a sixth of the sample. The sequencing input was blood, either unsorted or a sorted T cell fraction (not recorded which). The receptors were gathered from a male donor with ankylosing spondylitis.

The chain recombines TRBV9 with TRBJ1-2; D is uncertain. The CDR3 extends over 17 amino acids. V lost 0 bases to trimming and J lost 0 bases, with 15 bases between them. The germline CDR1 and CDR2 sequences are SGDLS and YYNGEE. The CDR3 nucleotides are TGTGCCAGCAGCGTAGTTTCCACGGACCGAGCTAACTATGGCTACACCTTC. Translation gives CASSVVSTDRANYGYTF. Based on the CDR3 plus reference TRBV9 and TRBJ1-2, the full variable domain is DSGVTQTPKHLITATGQRVTLRCSPRSGDLSVYWYQQSLDQGLQFLIQYYNGEERAKGNILERFSAQQFPDLHSELNLSSLELGDSALYFCASSVVSTDRANYGYTFGSGTRLTVV.

The DNA of the CDR3 is TGTGCCAGCAGCCAAGGGGGACACCTGTCCCCCTACGAGCAGTACTTC. Translation gives CASSQGGHLSPYEQYF. V gene TRBV3-1 combines with J gene TRBJ2-7; a possible D gene is TRBD1 (6 bases). The CDR3 is made up of 16 amino acids. V was clipped by 1 base and J by 2 bases, with 15 bases between them. Germline CDR1 LGHDT, CDR2 YNNKEL (reference sequence).

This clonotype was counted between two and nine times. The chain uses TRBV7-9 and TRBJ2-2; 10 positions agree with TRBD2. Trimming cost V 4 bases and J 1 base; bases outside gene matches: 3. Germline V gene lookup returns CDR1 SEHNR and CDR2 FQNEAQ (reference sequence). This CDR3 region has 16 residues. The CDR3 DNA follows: TGTGCCAGCAGCTCGGGACTAGCGCTGAACACCGGGGAGCTGTTTTTT. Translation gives CASSSGLALNTGELFF.

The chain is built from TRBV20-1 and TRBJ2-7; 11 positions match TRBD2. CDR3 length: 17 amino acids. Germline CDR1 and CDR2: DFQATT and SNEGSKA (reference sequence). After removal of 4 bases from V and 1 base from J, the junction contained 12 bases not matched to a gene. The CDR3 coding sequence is TGCAGTGCTACCCACCCGGGACTAGCGGAGAAATCCTACGAGCAGTACTTC. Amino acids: CSATHPGLAEKSYEQYF.